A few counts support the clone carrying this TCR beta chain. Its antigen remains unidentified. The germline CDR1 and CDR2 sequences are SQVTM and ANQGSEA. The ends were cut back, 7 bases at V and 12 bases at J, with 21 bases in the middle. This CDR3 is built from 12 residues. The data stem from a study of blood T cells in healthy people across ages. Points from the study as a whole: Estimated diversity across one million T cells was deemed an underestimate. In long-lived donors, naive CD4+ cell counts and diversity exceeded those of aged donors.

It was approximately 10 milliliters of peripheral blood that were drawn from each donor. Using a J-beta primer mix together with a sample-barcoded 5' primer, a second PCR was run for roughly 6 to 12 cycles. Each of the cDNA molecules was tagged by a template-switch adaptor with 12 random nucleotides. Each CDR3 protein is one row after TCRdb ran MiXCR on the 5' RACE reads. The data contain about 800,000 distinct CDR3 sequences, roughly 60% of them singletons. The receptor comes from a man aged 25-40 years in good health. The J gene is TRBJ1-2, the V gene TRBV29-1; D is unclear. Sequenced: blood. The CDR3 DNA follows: TGCAGCGCAGGATCGGATACTCGCGCGAACACCTTC. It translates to CSAGSDTRANTF.